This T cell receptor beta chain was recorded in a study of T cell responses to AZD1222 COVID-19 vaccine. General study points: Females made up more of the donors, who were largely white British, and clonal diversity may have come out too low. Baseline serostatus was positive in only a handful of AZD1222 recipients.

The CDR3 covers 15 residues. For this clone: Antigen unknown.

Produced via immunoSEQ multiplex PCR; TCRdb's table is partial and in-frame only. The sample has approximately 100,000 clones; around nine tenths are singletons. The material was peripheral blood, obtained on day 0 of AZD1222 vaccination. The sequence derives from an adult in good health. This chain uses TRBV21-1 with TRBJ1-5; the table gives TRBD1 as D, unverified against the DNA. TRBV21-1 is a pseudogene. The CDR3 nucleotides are TGTGCCAGCAGCAAAAAAAGACAGGGTAATCAGCCCCAGCATTTT. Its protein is CASSKKRQGNQPQHF.